This TCR beta chain was documented in a study of CD8 T cells in Susac syndrome. Reverse transcription used about 0.45 to 1 ug RNA and random hexamers. TCRdb reprocessed the immunoSEQ multiplex PCR reads with MiXCR, giving one entry per CDR3 protein. The table includes approximately 300,000 distinct CDR3 sequences, 75% to 85% detected once. This CDR3 contains 14 residues. The germline CDR1 and CDR2 sequences are MGHRA and YSYEKL. V lost 0 bases, J lost 4 bases, and 9 bases lay in between. This clonotype originated in a human donor with multiple sclerosis. The chain employs TRBV4-1 and TRBJ1-1; D is possibly TRBD1 (5 bases). Sequenced input: CD8+ T cells from PBMCs. CDR3 nucleotides: TGCGCCAGCAGCCAAGATTGGGGACCCACTGAAGCTTTCTTT. Protein sequence: CASSQDWGPTEAFF.